Listed below are T cell receptor beta chains from one sample, sequenced in a study of shared clonotypes between healthy human individuals. Generated by immunoSEQ multiplex PCR, the TCRdb table keeps only in-frame clones and is missing some. The sample lists some 1,100,000 clones, around 78% occurring once. The sequenced sample consisted of memory CD4+ T cells from PBMCs. These receptors were collected from a man in his late teens or twenties in good health. Some clones in this sample may be carry-over from other donors' samples. Both conserved end residues are part of each CDR3. Fields, in order: D gene, V gene, J gene, clone size, CDR3 DNA, CDR3 protein. A D gene is named only where the DNA matches it firmly. Not every row has a clone size; where given, it reads once, few, many or a size class.

d_gene: TRBD1; v_gene: TRBV5-4; j_gene: TRBJ1-2; abundance: few; CDR3nt: TGTGCCAGCAGCCCACCGGGACAGGGGCGATCGATGGATGGCTACACCTTC; CDR3aa: CASSPPGQGRSMDGYTF
d_gene: TRBD2; v_gene: TRBV29-1; j_gene: TRBJ2-1; abundance: -; CDR3nt: TGCAGCGGGAAGGGACTAGCGGCCTACAATGAGCAGTTCTTC; CDR3aa: CSGKGLAAYNEQFF
d_gene: TRBD2; v_gene: TRBV5-1; j_gene: TRBJ2-1; abundance: -; CDR3nt: TGCGCCAGCAAGCGGGACGGACCTACAAATGAGCAGTTCTTC; CDR3aa: CASKRDGPTNEQFF
d_gene: -; v_gene: TRBV7-2; j_gene: TRBJ2-3; abundance: -; CDR3nt: TGTGCCAGCAGCTTTAGAGGGGGTAGCACAGATACGCAGTATTTT; CDR3aa: CASSFRGGSTDTQYF
d_gene: -; v_gene: TRBV6-5; j_gene: TRBJ1-2; abundance: once; CDR3nt: TGTGCCAGCAGTTACGGGGTCCTTGACTATGGCTACACCTTC; CDR3aa: CASSYGVLDYGYTF
d_gene: TRBD1; v_gene: TRBV6-1; j_gene: TRBJ1-2; abundance: -; CDR3nt: TGTGCCGGGGGGGACAGGGGGATCTATGGCTACACCTTC; CDR3aa: CAGGDRGIYGYTF
d_gene: -; v_gene: TRBV28; j_gene: TRBJ2-2; abundance: -; CDR3nt: TGTGCCAGCACGCCACCCCCGTCCTATAGGCCCGGGGAGCTGTTTTTT; CDR3aa: CASTPPPSYRPGELFF
d_gene: -; v_gene: TRBV28; j_gene: TRBJ2-7; abundance: once; CDR3nt: TGTGCCAGCAGTTTGTCGTCGATCTACGAGCAGTACTTC; CDR3aa: CASSLSSIYEQYF
d_gene: TRBD1; v_gene: TRBV27; j_gene: TRBJ2-7; abundance: -; CDR3nt: TGTGCCAGCAGACCTACAGGGGTTAGATACGAGCAGTACTTC; CDR3aa: CASRPTGVRYEQYF
d_gene: -; v_gene: TRBV5-6; j_gene: TRBJ2-1; abundance: -; CDR3nt: TGTGCCAGCAGCTTTGAGAAGCGGAGAGTCGATGAGCAGTTCTTC; CDR3aa: CASSFEKRRVDEQFF
d_gene: -; v_gene: TRBV6-1; j_gene: TRBJ1-1; abundance: -; CDR3nt: TGTGCCAGCACGCGAGTAGGGGCTGGGAACACTGAAGCTTTCTTT; CDR3aa: CASTRVGAGNTEAFF
d_gene: TRBD2; v_gene: TRBV6-6; j_gene: TRBJ2-4; abundance: -; CDR3nt: TGTGCCAGCAGGTCTCGGACTAGCGGGAGTTATGACATTCAGTACTTC; CDR3aa: CASRSRTSGSYDIQYF
d_gene: -; v_gene: TRBV9; j_gene: TRBJ1-2; abundance: few; CDR3nt: TGTGCCAGCAGCGTAGAGGGTTCTAGCCTCCTCTATGGCTACACCTTC; CDR3aa: CASSVEGSSLLYGYTF
d_gene: -; v_gene: TRBV21-1; j_gene: TRBJ1-1; abundance: few; CDR3nt: TGTCTTGGAGGCTACACTGAAGCTTTCTTT; CDR3aa: CLGGYTEAFF
d_gene: TRBD1; v_gene: TRBV7-3; j_gene: TRBJ2-2; abundance: -; CDR3nt: TGTGCCAGCAGCTGGAGACAGGGCATCGGGGAGCTGTTTTTT; CDR3aa: CASSWRQGIGELFF
d_gene: TRBD1; v_gene: TRBV15; j_gene: TRBJ2-1; abundance: -; CDR3nt: TGTGCCACCAGCAGAGGACAGGGGTGGGAGCAGTTCTTC; CDR3aa: CATSRGQGWEQFF
d_gene: TRBD1; v_gene: TRBV7-8; j_gene: TRBJ2-7; abundance: -; CDR3nt: TGTGCCAGCAGCCCAAACCGGGGACAGGGGACCGAGCAGTACTTC; CDR3aa: CASSPNRGQGTEQYF
d_gene: TRBD1; v_gene: TRBV18; j_gene: TRBJ2-5; abundance: -; CDR3nt: TGTGCCAGCTCAACAGGGACAGGGAGGGAGACCCAGTACTTC; CDR3aa: CASSTGTGRETQYF
d_gene: -; v_gene: TRBV7-9; j_gene: TRBJ1-1; abundance: once; CDR3nt: TGTGCCAGCAGCTCCCCGAGGCCGACTGGCACTGAAGCTTTCTTT; CDR3aa: CASSSPRPTGTEAFF
d_gene: -; v_gene: TRBV5-1; j_gene: TRBJ1-1; abundance: few; CDR3nt: TGCGCCAGCAGCTGGGGACTCACGAACACTGAAGCTTTCTTT; CDR3aa: CASSWGLTNTEAFF
d_gene: -; v_gene: TRBV10-3; j_gene: TRBJ2-7; abundance: -; CDR3nt: TGTGCCATCAGTGAGGCAAAGGGCGCCCCCCACGAGCAGTACTTC; CDR3aa: CAISEAKGAPHEQYF
d_gene: -; v_gene: TRBV2; j_gene: TRBJ1-1; abundance: once; CDR3nt: TGTGCCAGCAGTGAAAATAGGGATTTAGTTGAAGCTTTCTTT; CDR3aa: CASSENRDLVEAFF
d_gene: -; v_gene: TRBV4-2; j_gene: TRBJ1-3; abundance: -; CDR3nt: TGTGCCAGCAGCCAAGATCCCGGCTCTGGAAACACCATATATTTT; CDR3aa: CASSQDPGSGNTIYF
d_gene: -; v_gene: TRBV15; j_gene: TRBJ1-5; abundance: few; CDR3nt: TGTGCCACCAGCAGGGGTCAATTTGCCCAGCATTTT; CDR3aa: CATSRGQFAQHF
d_gene: -; v_gene: TRBV6-9; j_gene: TRBJ1-3; abundance: -; CDR3nt: TGTGCCAGCAGTAGCCGTCGGGGAAACACCATATATTTT; CDR3aa: CASSSRRGNTIYF
d_gene: TRBD1; v_gene: TRBV7-9; j_gene: TRBJ2-2; abundance: -; CDR3nt: TGTGCCAGCAGGATAACAGGGGACACCGGGGAGCTGTTTTTT; CDR3aa: CASRITGDTGELFF
d_gene: -; v_gene: TRBV5-4; j_gene: TRBJ2-2; abundance: -; CDR3nt: TGTGCCAGCAGCCTCGACCCCGGAGGGGAGCTGTTTTTT; CDR3aa: CASSLDPGGELFF
d_gene: -; v_gene: TRBV5-8; j_gene: TRBJ1-5; abundance: few; CDR3nt: TGTGCCAGCAGCTTGTTTCGGACGGGGGGTCAGCCCCAGCATTTT; CDR3aa: CASSLFRTGGQPQHF
d_gene: TRBD2; v_gene: TRBV7-2; j_gene: TRBJ2-7; abundance: -; CDR3nt: TGTGCCAGCAGCTTAGGGGGGACTAGCGGGGTCGAGCAGTACTTC; CDR3aa: CASSLGGTSGVEQYF
d_gene: -; v_gene: TRBV21-1; j_gene: TRBJ2-1; abundance: -; CDR3nt: TGTGCCAGCAGCAAAGTAGGGACTAGCGGGAGTAATAATGAGCAGTTCTTC; CDR3aa: CASSKVGTSGSNNEQFF
d_gene: -; v_gene: TRBV15; j_gene: TRBJ2-7; abundance: -; CDR3nt: TGTGCCACCAGCAGAGATCTGAGCACAGAACACGGGCAGTACTTC; CDR3aa: CATSRDLSTEHGQYF
d_gene: TRBD2; v_gene: TRBV27; j_gene: TRBJ2-3; abundance: -; CDR3nt: TGTGCCAGCAGTTTATCCTCCGCCCTAGCGGGGAGGGATACGCAGTATTTT; CDR3aa: CASSLSSALAGRDTQYF
d_gene: -; v_gene: TRBV2; j_gene: TRBJ1-1; abundance: -; CDR3nt: TGTGCCAGCAGTAGGCAGGCGGACACTGAAGCTTTCTTT; CDR3aa: CASSRQADTEAFF
d_gene: -; v_gene: TRBV11-3; j_gene: TRBJ2-5; abundance: once; CDR3nt: TGTGCCAGCAGCTTGGATGGTAGGATCCAAGAGACCCAGTACTTC; CDR3aa: CASSLDGRIQETQYF
d_gene: TRBD1; v_gene: TRBV5-1; j_gene: TRBJ2-7; abundance: -; CDR3nt: TGCGCCAGCAGCAACCCGGGGACAGGGACCTACGAGCAGTACTTC; CDR3aa: CASSNPGTGTYEQYF
d_gene: -; v_gene: TRBV5-4; j_gene: TRBJ2-7; abundance: -; CDR3nt: TGTGCCAGCAGCTTGGGTGGTCAGGGGGGTTTCTACGAGCAGTACTTC; CDR3aa: CASSLGGQGGFYEQYF
d_gene: TRBD1; v_gene: TRBV5-8; j_gene: TRBJ2-7; abundance: -; CDR3nt: TGTGCCAGCAGCCCAGGGGGCCCCTACGAGCAGTACTTC; CDR3aa: CASSPGGPYEQYF
d_gene: -; v_gene: TRBV5-1; j_gene: TRBJ2-2; abundance: -; CDR3nt: TGCGCCAGCAGCTCAGGGTTCGACACCGGGGAGCTGTTTTTT; CDR3aa: CASSSGFDTGELFF
d_gene: -; v_gene: TRBV21-1; j_gene: TRBJ1-1; abundance: -; CDR3nt: TGTGCCAGCAGCAAGTCTAGGGGGCCGTGGACTGAAGCTTTCTTT; CDR3aa: CASSKSRGPWTEAFF
d_gene: -; v_gene: TRBV28; j_gene: TRBJ2-2; abundance: -; CDR3nt: TGTGCCAGCAGTCTCCAGAACACCGGGGAGCTGTTTTTT; CDR3aa: CASSLQNTGELFF